This entry lists 18 T cell receptor beta chains sequenced from one sample in a study of T cells after yellow fever vaccination. From the 5' RACE reads, TCRdb called clonotypes with MiXCR, one entry per CDR3 protein. Of about 430,000 distinct CDR3 sequences listed, approximately 19% are singletons. This material consisted of PBMCs, taken before the yellow fever booster vaccination. Receptor source: a man in his late teens or twenties who received the YFV17D yellow fever vaccine.

This chain uses TRBV9 with TRBJ2-7; D may be TRBD1 (6 bases). The length of the CDR3 is 14 residues. Germline V lookup: CDR1 SGDLS, CDR2 YYNGEE. Between the trimmed V and J ends, which lost 7 bases and 12 bases, there was a span of 26 bases. The CDR3 DNA sequence: TGTGCCAGCGGATTAATCGGGGACAACCCCCGGGGGTACGTC. Protein sequence: CASGLIGDNPRGYV.

The sample holds a few counts of this clonotype. The chain combines TRBV20-1 with TRBJ1-2; D unclear. The V gene lost 5 bases and the J gene lost 4 bases, with 14 bases spanning the gap. Germline lookup yields CDR1 DFQATT and CDR2 SNEGSKA (reference sequence). The CDR3 loop spans 13 amino acids. CDR3 DNA sequence: TGCAGTGCTCGACGGGTAGAAGTCTATGGCTACACCTTC. Its protein product is CSARRVEVYGYTF.

The table lists this clonotype with a count of one. The CDR3 is CASTAGTGTSGAFF. DNA for the CDR3: TGTGCCAGCACCGCCGGGACAGGGACGTCTGGAGCTTTCTTT. This chain joins TRBV9 and TRBJ1-1; 9 bases are a match to TRBD1. J was trimmed by 10 bases and V by 6 bases; bases with no gene match: 13. CDR1 is SGDLS, CDR2 YYNGEE, per germline. The CDR3 runs 14 residues.

In its sample, this clonotype was seen a few times. This chain uses TRBV4-1 with TRBJ2-7; 8 bases match TRBD1. This CDR3 contains 16 residues. CDR1 and CDR2 (germline): MGHRA, YSYEKL. Trimming took 4 bases from V and 1 from J; bases not matched to a gene: 9. Here the CDR3 DNA reads TGCGCCAGCAGCCCTGACCTCCGGGACAGGTCCTACGAGCAGTACGTC. This codes for CASSPDLRDRSYEQYV.

J is TRBJ1-5 and V is TRBV4-2, with D unresolved. The germline V and J ends were trimmed by 0 bases and 0 bases, with 6 bases remaining between them. This CDR3 contains 15 residues. CDR1 LGHNA and CDR2 YNFKEQ come from the germline V gene. The CDR3 bases are TGTGCCAGCAGCCAAGATCAAGATAGCAATCAGCCCCAGCATTTT. Translating gives CASSQDQDSNQPQHF.

There are a few counts of this clonotype. This chain joins TRBV7-2 and TRBJ2-5; 7 bases are shared with TRBD2. Trimming took 3 bases from V and 7 from J; bases not matched to a gene: 5. The CDR3 length is 13 residues. Germline V gene lookup returns CDR1 SGHTA and CDR2 FQGNSA. As DNA, the CDR3 is TGTGCCAGCAGCTTTGGGGGGGAAGGGACCCAGTACTTC. Translating it yields CASSFGGEGTQYF.

Many counts were recorded for this clonotype. This chain uses TRBV7-7 with TRBJ2-1; the D gene is possibly TRBD2 (6 bases). CDR3 size: 15 residues. The V end was cut by 3 bases, the J end by 6 bases, with 15 bases between. CDR1 and CDR2 from the germline V gene are SSHAT and FNYEAQ (reference sequence). CDR3 loop: CASSFGGVFGNEQFF. CDR3 bases: TGTGCCAGCAGCTTTGGCGGGGTATTTGGCAATGAGCAGTTCTTC.

This clonotype was recorded at least ten times. The chain employs TRBV6-2 or TRBV6-3 and TRBJ2-3; TRBD2 agrees at 8 bases. The length of the CDR3 is 13 residues. The germline CDR1 and CDR2 sequences are MNHEY and SVGEGT. V lost 3 bases to trimming and J lost 14 bases; unmatched junction nucleotides: 10. The CDR3 loop is CASSYKRGNPWYF. The CDR3 DNA is TGTGCCAGCAGTTATAAGCGGGGGAATCCGTGGTATTTT.

This clonotype came up a few times. The rearrangement joins TRBV5-1 to TRBJ2-4; a possible D gene is TRBD2 (6 bases). The CDR3 totals 16 residues. Germline assignment: CDR1 SGHRS and CDR2 YFSETQ. V was pared by 0 bases and J by 0 bases, with 10 bases between. The CDR3 sequence is CASSLGQGLAKNIQYF. DNA of the CDR3: TGCGCCAGCAGCTTGGGGCAGGGACTAGCCAAAAACATTCAGTACTTC.

This chain links TRBV7-6 with TRBJ1-4; D not certain. Germline V gene sequence: CDR1 SGHVS, CDR2 FNYEAQ. The CDR3 is made up of 15 amino acids. V was cut by 2 bases and J by 4 bases, with 11 bases left in between. The CDR3 coding sequence is TGTGCCAGCAGCTTAATGGTGGGCAATAATGAAAAACTGTTTTTT. Its protein product is CASSLMVGNNEKLFF.

This clonotype was counted ten times or more. A read error may account for a junction end that differs from germline. CDR3 amino acids: CASSSGQNTGELFF. The CDR3 nucleotides are TGCGCCAGCAGCTCCGGACAAAACACCGGGGAGCTGTTTTTT. The chain uses TRBV6-5 and TRBJ2-2; tentative D call: TRBD1 (5 bases). Per germline, CDR1 MNHEY and CDR2 SVGAGI. The CDR3 has 14 residues.

As regards this clonotype: An end of the junction does not agree with germline; a read error may underlie this. V gene TRBV7-7 combines with J gene TRBJ2-1; D may be TRBD2 (6 bases). The CDR3 is 17 amino acids. CDR1 SSHAT and CDR2 FNYEAQ come from the germline V gene (reference sequence). CDR3: CASSLAPRLVPTDEQFF. The DNA of the CDR3 is TGTGCTAGCAGCTTAGCGCCTAGACTAGTCCCCACCGATGAGCAGTTCTTC.

The gene calls are TRBV7-6 and TRBJ1-4; D is uncertain. Germline V CDR1 and CDR2: SGHVS, FNYEAQ. This CDR3 contains 14 residues. V was shortened by 1 base and J by 4 bases, with 7 bases between the two germline ends. This CDR3 reads CASSLGVFNEKLFF. CDR3 nucleotides: TGTGCCAGCAGCTTAGGGGTGTTTAATGAAAAACTGTTTTTT.

This clonotype was observed a handful of times. This sequence joins TRBV6-1 and TRBJ2-7; D ambiguous. The CDR3 totals 16 residues. The V gene's germline CDR1 is MNHNS and CDR2 SASEGT. V shed 1 base and J shed 2 bases, with 15 bases lying between them. The CDR3 region is CASSEVVGGSPYEQYV. The CDR3, as DNA: TGTGCCAGCAGTGAAGTCGTTGGCGGCAGTCCCTACGAGCAGTACGTC.

This sequence joins TRBV9 and TRBJ2-3, with TRBD1 identical over 7 bases. Trimming at V came to 4 bases and at J to 6 bases, leaving 14 bases not matched to a gene. The length of the CDR3 is 16 residues. Germline assignment: CDR1 SGDLS and CDR2 YYNGEE. CDR3 loop: CASSPPPGTEKDTQYF. The CDR3 DNA reads as TGTGCCAGCAGCCCCCCCCCGGGGACAGAGAAGGATACGCAGTATTTT.

V gene TRBV27 combines with J gene TRBJ1-6; no clear D gene. Germline V gene lookup returns CDR1 MNHEY and CDR2 SMNVEV (reference sequence). The CDR3 has 16 amino acids. Trimming pared 5 bases from V and 8 bases from J, leaving 19 bases between. CDR3 sequence: CASSLGLLGRHSPLHF. CDR3 nucleotides: TGTGCCAGCAGTCTCGGGCTGTTAGGACGACATTCACCCCTCCACTTT.

V and J are TRBV4-1 and TRBJ2-5, with D unresolved. Germline-derived CDR1 and CDR2 are MGHRA and YSYEKL. With 3 bases removed from V and 5 bases from J, the gap between germline ends came to 16 bases. The CDR3 runs to 15 residues. CDR3 residues: CASSQRRGPQETQYF. CDR3 in DNA: TGCGCCAGCAGCCAGAGGCGTGGGCCGCAGGAGACCCAGTACTTC.

The genes are TRBV11-1 and TRBJ2-1; weak D call: TRBD2 (6 bases). Trimming removed 0 bases from V and 5 bases from J, with 14 bases in between. The CDR3 sequence is 16 residues long. Germline V gives CDR1 SGHAT, CDR2 FQDESV (reference sequence). The CDR3 DNA is TGTGCCAGCAGCTTAGCGCGGGGACTGGCGAACAATGAGCAGTTCTTC. It specifies CASSLARGLANNEQFF.